This T cell receptor beta chain was recovered during a study of blood T cell repertoires in COVID-19. The CDR3 length is 15 residues. CDR1 is SGHTA, CDR2 FQGNSA, per germline. J was trimmed by 7 bases and V by 5 bases; bases with no gene match: 4. A single count supports this clone. As originally analysed: For nucleated cells, counts were estimated from reference gene primer amplification. Sequencing used immunoSEQ multiplex PCR; TCRdb keeps in-frame clones, though not all of them. The V and J calls and clone size come from that table; D and trimming were worked out from the DNA. Here the sample spans some 130,000 clones, about 91% being singletons.

V usage is TRBV7-2 and J usage is TRBJ2-2, with TRBD2 identical over 13 bases. Sequences were obtained from peripheral blood. The receptor was isolated from a man aged 50-60 years with acute or convalescent COVID-19. CDR3 amino acids: CASSATSGRFGELFF. DNA for the CDR3: TGTGCCAGCAGCGCGACTAGCGGGAGGTTCGGGGAGCTGTTTTTT. Complete variable domain (other parts from reference TRBV7-2 and TRBJ2-2): GAGVSQSPSNKVTEKGKDVELRCDPISGHTALYWYRQSLGQGLEFLIYFQGNSAPDKSGLPSDRFSAERTGGSVSTLTIQRTQQEDSAVYLCASSATSGRFGELFFGEGSRLTVL.